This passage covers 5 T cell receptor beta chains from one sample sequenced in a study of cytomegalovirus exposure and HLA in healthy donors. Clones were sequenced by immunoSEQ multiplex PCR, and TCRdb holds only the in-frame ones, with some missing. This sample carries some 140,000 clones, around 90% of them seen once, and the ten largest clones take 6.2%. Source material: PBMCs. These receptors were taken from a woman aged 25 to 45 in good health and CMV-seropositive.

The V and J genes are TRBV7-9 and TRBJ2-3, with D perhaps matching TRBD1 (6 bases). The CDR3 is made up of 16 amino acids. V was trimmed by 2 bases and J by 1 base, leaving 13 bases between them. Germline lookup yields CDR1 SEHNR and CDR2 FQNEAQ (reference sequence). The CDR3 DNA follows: TGTGCCAGCAGCTTACTGAAGGGGGAAGGCACAGATACGCAGTATTTT. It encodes CASSLLKGEGTDTQYF.

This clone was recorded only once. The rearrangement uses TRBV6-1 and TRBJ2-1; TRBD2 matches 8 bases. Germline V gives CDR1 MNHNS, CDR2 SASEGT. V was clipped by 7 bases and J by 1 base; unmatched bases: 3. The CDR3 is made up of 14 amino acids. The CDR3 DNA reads TGTGCCAGCAAACTAGCGGTATCCTACAATGAGCAGTTCTTC. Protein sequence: CASKLAVSYNEQFF.

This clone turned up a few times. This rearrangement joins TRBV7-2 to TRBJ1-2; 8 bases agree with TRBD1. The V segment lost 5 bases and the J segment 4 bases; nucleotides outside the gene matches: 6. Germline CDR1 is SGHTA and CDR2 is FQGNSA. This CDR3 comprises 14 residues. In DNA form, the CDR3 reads TGTGCCAGCAGCGGTGACAGGGGCCCCTATGGCTACACCTTC. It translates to CASSGDRGPYGYTF.

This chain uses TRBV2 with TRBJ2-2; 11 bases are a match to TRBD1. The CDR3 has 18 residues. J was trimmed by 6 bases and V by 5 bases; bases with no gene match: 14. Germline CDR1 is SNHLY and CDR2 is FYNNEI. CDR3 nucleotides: TGTGCCAGCAGTTGGGGCAAAGGAAAGGGACAGGGGGCCGGGGAGCTGTTTTTT. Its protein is CASSWGKGKGQGAGELFF. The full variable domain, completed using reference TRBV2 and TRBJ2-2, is EPEVTQTPSHQVTQMGQEVILRCVPISNHLYFYWYRQILGQKVEFLVSFYNNEISEKSEIFDDQFSVERPDGSNFTLKIRSTKLEDSAMYFCASSWGKGKGQGAGELFFGEGSRLTVL.

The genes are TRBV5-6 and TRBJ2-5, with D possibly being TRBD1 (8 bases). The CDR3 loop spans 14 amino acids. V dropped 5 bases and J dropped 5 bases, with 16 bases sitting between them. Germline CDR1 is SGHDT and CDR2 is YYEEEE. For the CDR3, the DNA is TGTGCCAGCAGTTCGGACAGGGAGGGGGAGACCCAGTACTTC. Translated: CASSSDREGETQYF.